This is a list of T cell receptor beta chains from one sample in a study of cytomegalovirus exposure and HLA in healthy donors. Here immunoSEQ multiplex PCR was the method, and the copy in TCRdb shows in-frame clones only, minus some. The data contain 150,000 or so clones, roughly 80% of them singletons. Sample: PBMCs. The receptor set was obtained from a woman between 18 and 30 years old in good health and CMV-seronegative. The CDR3 runs from the conserved cysteine through the conserved F or W. A D gene is named only where the DNA matches it firmly. The size field is filled for only some rows; it gives once, few, many or a size class.

v_gene	d_gene	abundance	j_gene	CDR3nt	CDR3aa
TRBV11-3	TRBD1	once	TRBJ2-7	TGTGCCAGCAGCCCTCGAGCAGGGGGCGGCGGTCGCGAGCAGTACTTC	CASSPRAGGGGREQYF
TRBV21-1	-	-	TRBJ2-6	TGTGCCAGCAGCAAACAGGGGCCCTCCTCTGGGGCCAACGTCCTGACTTTC	CASSKQGPSSGANVLTF
TRBV5-8	-	-	TRBJ1-4	TGTGCCAGCAGGTTCGGACAGAGGACTAATGAAAAACTGTTTTTT	CASRFGQRTNEKLFF
TRBV5-4	-	-	TRBJ1-3	TGTGCCAGCAGATCCCAAGGGGTCGACTCTGGAAACACCATATATTTT	CASRSQGVDSGNTIYF
TRBV5-4	-	-	TRBJ2-5	TGTGCCAGCAGCTTGGAAGGGGAAGAGACCCAGTACTTC	CASSLEGEETQYF
TRBV4-1	-	few	TRBJ1-4	TGCGCCAGCAGCTCCAGATACCCCTCTAATGAAAAACTGTTTTTT	CASSSRYPSNEKLFF
TRBV10-1	-	-	TRBJ2-2	TGCGCCAGCAGTGAGTCCGGGGTCGGGACCGGGGAGCTGTTTTTT	CASSESGVGTGELFF
TRBV28	TRBD1	-	TRBJ1-2	TGTGTTTCCGGGACAGGGGTTCTGGGGGGCTACACCTTC	CVSGTGVLGGYTF
TRBV4-3	TRBD2	-	TRBJ2-7	TGCGCCAGCAGCCAAGAGTGGCTAGCGGGAGCCCATGGGGCCTACGAGCAGTACTTC	CASSQEWLAGAHGAYEQYF
TRBV10-2	TRBD2	-	TRBJ2-1	TGCGCCAGCAGTGACCTAGCGGGAAGGTCGAATGAGCAGTTCTTC	CASSDLAGRSNEQFF
TRBV4-1	TRBD2	-	TRBJ2-7	TGCGCCAGCAGCCAAGGAAGACTAGCCACATACGAGCAGTACTTC	CASSQGRLATYEQYF
TRBV18	TRBD1	-	TRBJ1-1	TGTGCCAGCTCAAGGGGACAGGTTCTGACGAACACTGAAGCTTTCTTT	CASSRGQVLTNTEAFF
TRBV7-2	-	-	TRBJ2-1	TGTGCCAGCAGCTGGGCGGGTGGAGTCAGCTCCTACAATGAGCAGTTCTTC	CASSWAGGVSSYNEQFF
TRBV19	TRBD2	-	TRBJ2-1	TGTGCCAGTAGTATTCCAGCGGGATACAATGAGCAGTTCTTC	CASSIPAGYNEQFF
TRBV29-1	TRBD2	-	TRBJ2-7	TGCAGCGTTGAAGTAGCGGGGGATGGCGACGAGCAGTACTTC	CSVEVAGDGDEQYF
TRBV10-3	TRBD1	-	TRBJ1-2	TGTGCCATCACCCTAGACCAGGGGGGAAACTATGGCTACACCTTC	CAITLDQGGNYGYTF
TRBV28	-	once	TRBJ1-2	TGTGCCAGCAGTCCCAACTGGGCGGGTGGCTACACCTTC	CASSPNWAGGYTF
TRBV30	TRBD1	-	TRBJ1-1	TGTGCCTGGAGTGCTCCGGGACAGGAGAACACTGAAGCTTTCTTT	CAWSAPGQENTEAFF
TRBV7-9	TRBD2	-	TRBJ2-4	TGTGCCAGCAGCTTCGGGACTAGCGGGCGGGGGGACATTCAGTACTTC	CASSFGTSGRGDIQYF
TRBV7-9	TRBD2	-	TRBJ2-1	TGTGCCAGCAGCTTAACTAGCGGGCCGTCCTACAATGAGCAGTTCTTC	CASSLTSGPSYNEQFF
TRBV19	TRBD2	-	TRBJ2-7	TGTGCCAGTAGTGCGCGGACTAGCGGTTCCTACGAGCAGTACTTC	CASSARTSGSYEQYF
TRBV6-5	TRBD1	-	TRBJ2-7	TGTGCCAGCAGTAACGCAGGGGGCCGCACCTGCGAGCAGTACTTC	CASSNAGGRTCEQYF
TRBV27	TRBD1	-	TRBJ1-6	TGTGCCAGCAGTGACAGGGTTGCTAGTTCACCCCTCCACTTT	CASSDRVASSPLHF
TRBV28	-	once	TRBJ2-7	TGTGCCAGCAGTTTGACGTCAGGCTTTTCCTCCTACGAGCAGTACTTC	CASSLTSGFSSYEQYF
TRBV5-1	-	-	TRBJ1-6	TGCGCCAGCAGCCCCCGGGGTACGGACGGAGACTCACCCCTCCACTTT	CASSPRGTDGDSPLHF
TRBV7-2	TRBD1	-	TRBJ1-4	TGTGCCAGCAGCCCGGACAGGGCCGAAAAACTGTTTTTT	CASSPDRAEKLFF
TRBV28	TRBD2	-	TRBJ2-5	TGTGCCAGCACCCTAGCGGGAGGGGAAGAGACCCAGTACTTC	CASTLAGGEETQYF
TRBV19	TRBD2	-	TRBJ2-1	TGTGCCAGTAGTTCGGGGACTAGCGGCAATGAGCAGTTCTTC	CASSSGTSGNEQFF
TRBV28	TRBD1	-	TRBJ2-6	TGTGCCAGCAGGGCAACAGGGGCTGGGGCCAACGTCCTGACTTTC	CASRATGAGANVLTF
TRBV28	TRBD1	-	TRBJ2-1	TGTGCCAGCAGCCGACCCCCGGGACAGGGGATGAAGCGTGAGCAGTTCTTC	CASSRPPGQGMKREQFF
TRBV5-1	TRBD1	once	TRBJ2-7	TGCGCCAGCAGTTCAGCCGGGACAGGGGCGTGGGAGCAGTACTTC	CASSSAGTGAWEQYF
TRBV4-1	-	-	TRBJ2-2	TGCGCCAGCAGCCAAGCCACCGGCCGGGGGTCCGGGGAGCTGTTTTTT	CASSQATGRGSGELFF
TRBV28	-	-	TRBJ2-7	TGTGCCAGCAGTTTATCGGCGGTTTCCTACGAGCAGTACTTC	CASSLSAVSYEQYF
TRBV5-1	TRBD2	-	TRBJ2-2	TGCGCCAGCAGCTTGGGAGCTAGCGGGAGGTCCACCGGGGAGCTGTTTTTT	CASSLGASGRSTGELFF
TRBV6-5	TRBD1	once	TRBJ1-5	TGTGCCAGCAGCCCCACAGGGGAGAATCAGCCCCAGCATTTT	CASSPTGENQPQHF
TRBV9	-	once	TRBJ2-3	TGTGCCAGCAGCGAAGGAGGCCGGAGCACAGATACGCAGTATTTT	CASSEGGRSTDTQYF
TRBV5-1	TRBD1	-	TRBJ2-5	TGCGCCAGCGGTACAGGGGGCGGGGAGACCCAGTACTTC	CASGTGGGETQYF
TRBV5-1	TRBD2	-	TRBJ2-2	TGCGCCAGCAGCTCGCGGGAGGCCCTGAACACCGGGGAGCTGTTTTTT	CASSSREALNTGELFF
TRBV7-3	-	few	TRBJ2-2	TGTGCCAGCAGCTTAAGCCCGGCAGCCGGCCGGGGCGGGGAGCTGTTTTTT	CASSLSPAAGRGGELFF
TRBV29-1	TRBD1	once	TRBJ1-1	TGCAGCGTTGCTTGGACAGGGAACACTGAAGCTTTCTTT	CSVAWTGNTEAFF
TRBV27	-	-	TRBJ2-7	TGTGCCAGCAGTACCACAGGGTTTTCTTTCTACGAGCAGTACTTC	CASSTTGFSFYEQYF
TRBV2	-	-	TRBJ1-2	TGTGCCAGCAGCCCCCCCGAGGGCTATGGCTACACCTTC	CASSPPEGYGYTF
TRBV29-1	TRBD1	-	TRBJ2-5	TGCAGCGTCAACTTAGGAAGGGGACAGGGGTTAGAGACCCAGTACTTC	CSVNLGRGQGLETQYF
TRBV11-2	-	-	TRBJ1-1	TGTGCCAGCAGCTTCCAATGGAACACTGAAGCTTTCTTT	CASSFQWNTEAFF
TRBV2	-	few	TRBJ2-2	TGTGCCAGCAGTGCGAGGGTCGGGGGCACCGGGGAGCTGTTTTTT	CASSARVGGTGELFF
TRBV4-2	TRBD2	few	TRBJ2-5	TGTGCCAGCAGCCAAGGGGGGGAGGGGGAGACCCAGTACTTC	CASSQGGEGETQYF
TRBV6-4	-	-	TRBJ2-3	TGTGCCAGCAGTAGCTACGCGAGGAGCACAGATACGCAGTATTTT	CASSSYARSTDTQYF
TRBV19	-	-	TRBJ1-2	TGTGCCAGTAGTATGCCAGGTCGGATGAATGGCTACACCTTC	CASSMPGRMNGYTF
TRBV19	-	-	TRBJ2-6	TGTGCCAGTAGTGAACAGGAGTCCCTTGGGGTCCTGACTTTC	CASSEQESLGVLTF
TRBV28	-	-	TRBJ2-7	TGTGCCAGCAGTTTGGTCAGAACCTACGAGCAGTACTTC	CASSLVRTYEQYF
TRBV6-5	-	-	TRBJ2-7	TGTGCCAGCAGTAAGATAACCGGGAGACCCGAGCAGTACTTC	CASSKITGRPEQYF
TRBV30	TRBD1	-	TRBJ1-6	TGTGCCTGGAGTCCCGGGACAGGATACACACCCCTCCACTTT	CAWSPGTGYTPLHF
TRBV30	-	-	TRBJ2-7	TGTGCCTGGGCCCCACCCTCCGGGTCTAGTAGATCCTACGAGCAGTACTTC	CAWAPPSGSSRSYEQYF
TRBV27	TRBD1	-	TRBJ2-7	TGTGCCAGCAGCAGACAGGGAACCATCAACTACGAGCAGTACTTC	CASSRQGTINYEQYF